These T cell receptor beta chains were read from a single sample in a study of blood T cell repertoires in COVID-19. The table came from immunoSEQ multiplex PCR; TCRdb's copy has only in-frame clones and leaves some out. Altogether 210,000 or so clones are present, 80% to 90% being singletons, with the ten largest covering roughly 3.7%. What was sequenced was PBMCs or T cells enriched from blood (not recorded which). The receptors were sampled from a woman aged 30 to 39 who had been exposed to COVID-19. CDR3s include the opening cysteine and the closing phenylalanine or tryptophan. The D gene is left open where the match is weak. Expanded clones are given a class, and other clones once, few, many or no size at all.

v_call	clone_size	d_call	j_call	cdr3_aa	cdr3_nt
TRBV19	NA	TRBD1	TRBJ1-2	CASSSGTVYGYTF	TGTGCCAGTAGTTCTGGGACAGTCTATGGCTACACCTTC
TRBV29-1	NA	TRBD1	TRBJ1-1	CSAGGPGNTEAFF	TGCAGTGCAGGGGGGCCAGGAAACACTGAAGCTTTCTTT
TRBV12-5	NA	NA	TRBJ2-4	CASGLPEIAKNIQYF	TGTGCTAGTGGTTTACCGGAGATAGCCAAAAACATTCAGTACTTC
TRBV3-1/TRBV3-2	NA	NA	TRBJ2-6	CASIDGLPNLAGANVLTF	TGTGCCAGCATAGACGGACTCCCGAATTTAGCTGGGGCCAACGTCCTGACTTTC
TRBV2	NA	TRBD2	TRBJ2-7	CASSETQGILAGGNEQYF	TGTGCCAGCAGTGAAACCCAGGGCATCCTAGCGGGAGGAAACGAGCAGTACTTC
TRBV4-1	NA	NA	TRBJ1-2	CASSETSGGLYGYTF	TGCGCCAGCAGCGAAACCAGTGGCGGTCTCTATGGCTACACCTTC
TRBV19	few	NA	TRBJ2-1	CASSRGYEQFF	TGTGCCAGTAGTCGGGGATATGAGCAGTTCTTC
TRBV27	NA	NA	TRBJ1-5	CASRGIYSNQPQHF	TGTGCCAGCCGGGGTATCTATAGCAATCAGCCCCAGCATTTT
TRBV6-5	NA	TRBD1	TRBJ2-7	CASSPDRGGEQYF	TGTGCCAGCAGTCCCGACAGGGGAGGCGAGCAGTACTTC
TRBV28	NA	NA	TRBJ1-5	CASSLLQGINQPQHF	TGTGCCAGCAGTTTACTCCAGGGGATCAATCAGCCCCAGCATTTT
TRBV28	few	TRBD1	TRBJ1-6	CASSLSSDRVYNSPLHF	TGTGCCAGCAGTTTATCGTCCGACAGGGTCTATAATTCACCCCTCCACTTT
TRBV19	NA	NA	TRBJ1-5	CASSGGGRGQPQHF	TGTGCCAGTAGTGGGGGGGGGCGAGGTCAGCCCCAGCATTTT
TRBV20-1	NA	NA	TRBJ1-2	CSAREAGGYTF	TGCAGTGCTAGAGAGGCAGGTGGCTACACCTTC
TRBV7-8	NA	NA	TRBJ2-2	CASSPPGQVTGELFF	TGTGCCAGCAGCCCTCCGGGACAAGTCACCGGGGAGCTGTTTTTT
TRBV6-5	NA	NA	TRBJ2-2	CASTGTKNTGELFF	TGTGCCAGCACTGGGACAAAAAACACCGGGGAGCTGTTTTTT
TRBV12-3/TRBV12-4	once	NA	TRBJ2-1	CASSRGLNEQFF	TGTGCCAGCAGTCGCGGACTGAATGAGCAGTTCTTC
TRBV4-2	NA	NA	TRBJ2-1	CASSQGGLGNEQFF	TGTGCCAGCAGCCAAGGGGGACTTGGGAATGAGCAGTTCTTC
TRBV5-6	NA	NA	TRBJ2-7	CASSPAPGRHYEQYF	TGTGCCAGCAGCCCAGCTCCCGGGAGACACTACGAGCAGTACTTC